The sequence of this T cell receptor beta chain was determined in a study of spatial heterogeneity in lung cancer. A unique molecular identifier was carried by every single TCR cDNA molecule. TCRdb re-called the 5' RACE reads through MiXCR, storing one row per CDR3 protein. Counted here are over 40,000 distinct CDR3 sequences, approximately 12% occurring once; the ten biggest clones make up 32%. This CDR3 is 15 amino acids long. V lost 5 bases to trimming and J lost 5 bases; unmatched junction nucleotides: 10. This clonotype was seen at least ten times. Antigen: not known. The time point here: blood at routine non-recurrence follow-up after resection. General study results and limits: TCRs found ubiquitously expanded in tumor appeared in blood more at resection than at follow-up.

The chain employs TRBV12-3 or TRBV12-4 and TRBJ2-5; the match to TRBD1 covers 8 bases. This TCR was recovered from a male donor with early-stage non-small cell lung cancer. The source was PBMCs, collected at follow-up. The CDR3: CASSPRTGKTETQYF. The CDR3, as DNA: TGTGCCAGCAGTCCCAGGACAGGGAAAACGGAGACCCAGTACTTC.